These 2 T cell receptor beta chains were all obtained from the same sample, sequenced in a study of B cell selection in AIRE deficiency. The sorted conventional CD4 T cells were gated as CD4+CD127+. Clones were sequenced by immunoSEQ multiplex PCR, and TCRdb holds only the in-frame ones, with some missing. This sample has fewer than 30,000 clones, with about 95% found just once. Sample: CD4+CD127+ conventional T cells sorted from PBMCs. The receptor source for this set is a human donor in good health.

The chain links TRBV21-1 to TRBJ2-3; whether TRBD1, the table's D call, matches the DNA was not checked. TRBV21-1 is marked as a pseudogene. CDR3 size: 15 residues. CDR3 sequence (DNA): TGTGCCAGCAGCATAAGGCAGGGGTACACAGATACGCAGTATTTT. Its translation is CASSIRQGYTDTQYF.

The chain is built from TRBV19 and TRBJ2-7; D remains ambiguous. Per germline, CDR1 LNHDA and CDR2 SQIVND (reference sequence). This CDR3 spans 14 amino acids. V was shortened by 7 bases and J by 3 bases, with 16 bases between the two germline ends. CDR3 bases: TGTGCCAGTACTCTGACCTCCTGGGGCTACGAGCAGTACTTC. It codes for CASTLTSWGYEQYF.